These T cell receptor beta chains were read from a single sample in a study of molecular identifiers for immune sequencing clone quantification. TCRdb reanalysed the PCR reads using MiXCR and keeps one entry per CDR3 protein. The repertoire holds about 640,000 distinct CDR3 sequences, with 15% to 20% as singletons. Sequenced input: naive CD8+ T cells from blood, with Jurkat cell RNA spiked in. The source of these receptors is a human donor in good health. Some libraries in this study had Jurkat cell RNA spiked in. Both conserved end residues are part of each CDR3. Each record gives: V gene, D gene, J gene, clone size, CDR3 protein, CDR3 DNA. D genes are given only for firm matches. Only some rows state a clone size, as once, few, many or a class for expanded clones.

V gene: TRBV7-9; D gene: .; J gene: TRBJ2-7; clone size: many; CDR3 protein: CASSLAVGGSRSYEQYF; CDR3 DNA: TGTGCCAGCAGCTTAGCTGTGGGTGGCAGCCGCTCCTACGAGCAGTACTTC
V gene: TRBV28; D gene: TRBD1; J gene: TRBJ2-7; clone size: many; CDR3 protein: CASSPGTGSVYEQYF; CDR3 DNA: TGTGCCAGCAGTCCGGGGACAGGGTCTGTTTACGAGCAGTACTTC
V gene: TRBV12-3/TRBV12-4; D gene: .; J gene: TRBJ1-2; clone size: .; CDR3 protein: CASSLLGPDGYTF; CDR3 DNA: TGTGCCAGCAGTTTACTCGGCCCGGACGGCTACACCTTC
V gene: TRBV6-2/TRBV6-3; D gene: TRBD1; J gene: TRBJ1-6; clone size: many; CDR3 protein: CASVSGTVYSPLHF; CDR3 DNA: TGTGCCAGCGTCTCCGGGACAGTCTATTCACCCCTCCACTTT
V gene: TRBV6-2/TRBV6-3; D gene: .; J gene: TRBJ1-5; clone size: many; CDR3 protein: CASSYVRNSNQPQHF; CDR3 DNA: TGTGCCAGCAGTTACGTCAGGAATAGCAATCAGCCCCAGCATTTT
V gene: TRBV7-9; D gene: .; J gene: TRBJ1-1; clone size: .; CDR3 protein: CASSSSTTEAFF; CDR3 DNA: TGTGCCAGCAGCTCAAGTACCACTGAAGCTTTCTTT
V gene: TRBV7-9; D gene: .; J gene: TRBJ2-6; clone size: many; CDR3 protein: CASSAAISGANVLTF; CDR3 DNA: TGTGCCAGCAGCGCGGCCATCTCTGGGGCCAACGTCCTGACTTTC
V gene: TRBV4-1; D gene: TRBD2; J gene: TRBJ2-7; clone size: .; CDR3 protein: CASSQEGASGNEQYF; CDR3 DNA: TGCGCCAGCAGCCAAGAAGGGGCTAGCGGGAACGAGCAGTACTTC
V gene: TRBV20-1; D gene: .; J gene: TRBJ1-5; clone size: few; CDR3 protein: CSARDSVSDYRGTQHF; CDR3 DNA: TGCAGTGCTAGAGATTCTGTCAGCGATTACCGTGGGACCCAGCATTTT
V gene: TRBV7-2; D gene: .; J gene: TRBJ1-1; clone size: many; CDR3 protein: CASSPVGSVMNTEAFF; CDR3 DNA: TGTGCCAGCAGCCCAGTAGGGTCAGTTATGAACACTGAAGCTTTCTTT
V gene: TRBV11-2; D gene: .; J gene: TRBJ2-1; clone size: .; CDR3 protein: CASSLMRSDEQFF; CDR3 DNA: TGTGCCAGCAGCTTAATGCGGAGCGATGAGCAGTTCTTC
V gene: TRBV4-3; D gene: .; J gene: TRBJ2-7; clone size: many; CDR3 protein: CASSQDATNPYEQYF; CDR3 DNA: TGCGCCAGCAGCCAAGATGCCACTAACCCATACGAGCAGTACTTC
V gene: TRBV9; D gene: .; J gene: TRBJ2-2; clone size: .; CDR3 protein: CASSVVFTGELFF; CDR3 DNA: TGTGCCAGCAGCGTAGTCTTCACCGGGGAGCTGTTTTTT
V gene: TRBV10-3; D gene: TRBD2; J gene: TRBJ2-3; clone size: .; CDR3 protein: CAILGTSPDTQYF; CDR3 DNA: TGTGCCATCCTCGGGACTAGTCCAGATACGCAGTATTTT
V gene: TRBV7-9; D gene: .; J gene: TRBJ2-1; clone size: .; CDR3 protein: CASRRTPSNEQFF; CDR3 DNA: TGTGCCAGCAGGCGGACACCCTCCAATGAGCAGTTCTTC
V gene: TRBV19; D gene: TRBD2; J gene: TRBJ2-7; clone size: many; CDR3 protein: CASSGLAYEQYF; CDR3 DNA: TGTGCCAGTAGTGGACTAGCCTACGAGCAGTACTTC
V gene: TRBV15; D gene: TRBD1; J gene: TRBJ2-2; clone size: .; CDR3 protein: CATSRDLGTANTGELFF; CDR3 DNA: TGTGCCACCAGCAGAGATCTTGGGACAGCGAACACCGGGGAGCTGTTTTTT
V gene: TRBV6-5; D gene: TRBD1; J gene: TRBJ2-7; clone size: many; CDR3 protein: CASSPGTGGFYEQYF; CDR3 DNA: TGTGCCAGCAGTCCCGGGACAGGGGGCTTCTACGAGCAGTACTTC
V gene: TRBV4-3; D gene: .; J gene: TRBJ2-4; clone size: many; CDR3 protein: CASSQLGAKNIQYF; CDR3 DNA: TGCGCCAGCAGCCAACTGGGTGCCAAAAACATTCAGTACTTC
V gene: TRBV11-3; D gene: TRBD2; J gene: TRBJ2-3; clone size: .; CDR3 protein: CASSPPRSPLAGERTDTQYF; CDR3 DNA: TGTGCCAGCAGCCCCCCCAGGAGCCCGCTAGCGGGGGAACGCACAGATACGCAGTATTTT
V gene: TRBV7-9; D gene: .; J gene: TRBJ2-3; clone size: many; CDR3 protein: CASSLGAGEAPDTQYF; CDR3 DNA: TGTGCCAGCAGCTTAGGGGCAGGGGAGGCTCCAGATACGCAGTATTTT
V gene: TRBV12-5; D gene: .; J gene: TRBJ2-7; clone size: many; CDR3 protein: CASGQGLVEQYF; CDR3 DNA: TGTGCTAGTGGGCAGGGGTTGGTCGAGCAGTACTTC
V gene: TRBV3-1; D gene: .; J gene: TRBJ1-1; clone size: many; CDR3 protein: CASSQEGGKAFF; CDR3 DNA: TGTGCCAGCAGCCAAGAGGGGGGCAAAGCTTTCTTT
V gene: TRBV7-9; D gene: TRBD2; J gene: TRBJ2-7; clone size: many; CDR3 protein: CASSLTSGGADEQYF; CDR3 DNA: TGTGCCAGCAGCCTCACTAGCGGGGGGGCCGACGAGCAGTACTTC
V gene: TRBV7-6; D gene: .; J gene: TRBJ1-1; clone size: many; CDR3 protein: CASSPGPITEAFF; CDR3 DNA: TGTGCCAGCAGCCCCGGACCGATCACTGAAGCTTTCTTT
V gene: TRBV7-9; D gene: TRBD1; J gene: TRBJ2-7; clone size: many; CDR3 protein: CASSPTGFHEQYF; CDR3 DNA: TGTGCCAGCAGCCCGACAGGGTTCCACGAGCAGTACTTC
V gene: TRBV4-1; D gene: .; J gene: TRBJ1-1; clone size: once; CDR3 protein: CAGNQVYLGVTEAFF; CDR3 DNA: TGCGCCGGCAACCAAGTTTACCTTGGTGTCACTGAAGCTTTCTTT
V gene: TRBV5-1; D gene: TRBD1; J gene: TRBJ1-5; clone size: many; CDR3 protein: CASSLYPGTAGQPQHF; CDR3 DNA: TGCGCCAGCAGCTTATATCCCGGGACAGCTGGGCAGCCCCAGCATTTT
V gene: TRBV28; D gene: .; J gene: TRBJ2-4; clone size: many; CDR3 protein: CASSPDVGKNIQYF; CDR3 DNA: TGTGCCAGCAGTCCAGATGTCGGCAAAAACATTCAGTACTTC